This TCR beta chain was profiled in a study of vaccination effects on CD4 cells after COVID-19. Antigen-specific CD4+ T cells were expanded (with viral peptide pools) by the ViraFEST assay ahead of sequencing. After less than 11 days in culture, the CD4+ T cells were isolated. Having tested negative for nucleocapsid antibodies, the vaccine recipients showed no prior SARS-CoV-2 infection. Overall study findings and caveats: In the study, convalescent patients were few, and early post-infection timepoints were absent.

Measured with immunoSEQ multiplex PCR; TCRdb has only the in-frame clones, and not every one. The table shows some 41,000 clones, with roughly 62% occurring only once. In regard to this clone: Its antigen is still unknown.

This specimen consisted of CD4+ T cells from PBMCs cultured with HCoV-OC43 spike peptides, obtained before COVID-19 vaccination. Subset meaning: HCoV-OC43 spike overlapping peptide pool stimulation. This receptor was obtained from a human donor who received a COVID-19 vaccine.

The CDR3 region is CASSQTGGFGNQPQHF. Here the CDR3 DNA reads TGTGCCAGTAGCCAGACAGGGGGGTTTGGCAATCAGCCCCAGCATTTT. The chain links TRBV19 to TRBJ1-5, with 9 bases matching TRBD1. CDR1 is LNHDA and CDR2 is SQIVND in the germline V gene (reference sequence). The CDR3 consists of 16 residues. V shed 6 bases and J 2 bases; nucleotides not matched to a gene: 8.